A single sample gave rise to the 8 T cell receptor beta chains below, sequenced in a study of high-grade serous ovarian cancer treatment subgroups. Measured with immunoSEQ multiplex PCR; TCRdb has only the in-frame clones, and not every one. The repertoire consists of some 4,500 clones, with around 70% occurring once and the leading ten covering over 9.5%. The tumor samples were collected prior to definitive surgery or chemotherapy. The source material was tumor tissue. The receptors were sampled from a human donor with high-grade serous ovarian cancer.

This rearrangement joins TRBV19 to TRBJ1-2; D is possibly TRBD1 (6 bases). This CDR3 is built from 14 residues. CDR1 is LNHDA and CDR2 is SQIVND in the germline V gene (reference sequence). The V gene lost 5 bases and the J gene lost 5 bases, with 15 bases spanning the gap. CDR3 nucleotides: TGTGCCAGTAGTCGGCAGGGGAATTCTTATGGCTACACCTTC. This encodes CASSRQGNSYGYTF.

V usage is TRBV11-3 and J usage is TRBJ2-1; D not certain. Between the trimmed V and J ends, which lost 2 bases and 14 bases, there was a span of 10 bases. The CDR3 is made up of 11 amino acids. The germline V gene encodes CDR1 SGHNT and CDR2 YENEEA. The CDR3 DNA is TGTGCCAGCAGCTTAAAAGGAGTGGAGTTCTTC. It yields the protein CASSLKGVEFF. The full variable domain, rest sourced from reference TRBV11-3 and TRBJ2-1, is EAGVVQSPRYKIIEKKQPVAFWCNPISGHNTLYWYLQNLGQGPELLIRYENEEAVDDSQLPKDRFSAERLKGVDSTLKIQPAELGDSAVYLCASSLKGVEFFGPGTRLTVL.

This sequence joins TRBV6-6 and TRBJ1-2; 8 nucleotides agree with TRBD1. The junction had 7 bases not matched to a gene; V was cut back by 5 bases and J by 5 bases. This CDR3 region has 14 residues. Germline lookup yields CDR1 MNHNY and CDR2 SVGAGI (reference sequence). The CDR3 loop is CASSPGGEGYGYTF. DNA of the CDR3: TGTGCCAGCAGTCCAGGGGGCGAGGGATATGGCTACACCTTC.

The rearrangement links TRBV6-4 to TRBJ2-3, with 12 nucleotides matching TRBD2. The CDR3 runs to 15 residues. V was clipped by 6 bases and J by 3 bases; unmatched bases: 4. CDR1 is MRHNA and CDR2 is SNTAGT in the germline V gene. The CDR3 sequence: CASRRTSGETDTQYF. The CDR3 DNA reads TGTGCCAGCAGAAGGACTAGCGGGGAGACAGATACGCAGTATTTT.

This chain connects TRBV28 to TRBJ1-4; possible D gene TRBD1, 6 bases. The CDR3 covers 15 residues. The V gene's germline CDR1 is MDHEN and CDR2 SYDVKM. V dropped 5 bases and J dropped 4 bases, with 14 bases sitting between them. CDR3: CASSPGQSFNEKLFF. The CDR3 DNA follows: TGTGCCAGCAGTCCCGGACAGAGCTTTAATGAAAAACTGTTTTTT.

The chain recombines TRBV29-1 with TRBJ1-1; no reliable D call. The V end lost 4 bases, the J end lost 4 bases, and 13 bases lay between the germline ends. The CDR3 runs 13 residues. The germline V gene encodes CDR1 SQVTM and CDR2 ANQGSEA. CDR3 DNA sequence: TGCAGCGTTGCTATGTTCCCGACCACTGAAGCTTTCTTT. Its translation: CSVAMFPTTEAFF.

This chain links TRBV28 with TRBJ2-2; no reliable D call. The germline V gene encodes CDR1 MDHEN and CDR2 SYDVKM. The CDR3 is made up of 14 amino acids. With 5 bases removed from V and 5 bases from J, the gap between germline ends came to 12 bases. The CDR3 DNA is TGTGCCAGCAGTCCTCCCGGGTTGACCGGGGAGCTGTTTTTT. Its translation is CASSPPGLTGELFF.

The chain joins TRBV5-4 to TRBJ2-3; tentatively, D is TRBD2 (6 bases). Trimming removed 5 bases from V and 4 bases from J, with 11 bases in between. Germline CDR1 is SGHNT and CDR2 is YYREEE (reference sequence). The CDR3 has 13 amino acids. The CDR3 sequence is CASRSSGSDTQYF. The CDR3 nucleotides read TGTGCCAGCAGGTCCAGCGGGTCAGATACGCAGTATTTT.